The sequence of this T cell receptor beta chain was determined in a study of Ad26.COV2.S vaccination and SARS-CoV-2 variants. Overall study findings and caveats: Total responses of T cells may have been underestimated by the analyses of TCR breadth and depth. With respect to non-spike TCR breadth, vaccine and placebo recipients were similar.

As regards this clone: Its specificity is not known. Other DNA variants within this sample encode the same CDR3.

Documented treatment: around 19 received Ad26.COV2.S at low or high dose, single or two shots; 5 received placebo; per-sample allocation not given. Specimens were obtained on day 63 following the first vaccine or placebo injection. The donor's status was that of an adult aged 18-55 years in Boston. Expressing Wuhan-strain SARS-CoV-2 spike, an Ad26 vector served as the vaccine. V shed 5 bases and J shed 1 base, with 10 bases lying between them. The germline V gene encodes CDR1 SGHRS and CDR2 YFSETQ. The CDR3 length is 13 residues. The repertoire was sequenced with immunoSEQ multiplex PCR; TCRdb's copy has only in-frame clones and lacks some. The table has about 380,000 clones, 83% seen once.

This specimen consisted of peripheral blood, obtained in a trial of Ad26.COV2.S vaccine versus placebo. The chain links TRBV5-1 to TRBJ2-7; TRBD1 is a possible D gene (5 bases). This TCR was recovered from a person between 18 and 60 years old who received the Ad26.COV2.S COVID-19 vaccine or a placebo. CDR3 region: CASSPTGSYEQYF. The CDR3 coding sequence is TGCGCCAGCAGTCCTACAGGTTCCTACGAGCAGTACTTC.